This T cell receptor (beta chain) emerged from a study of blood T cell repertoires in COVID-19. From germline, CDR1 is LNHDA and CDR2 SQIVND (reference sequence). This CDR3 spans 16 amino acids. With 3 bases clipped from V and 2 bases from J, the junction kept 6 bases outside the gene matches. Profiling relied on immunoSEQ multiplex PCR, and the TCRdb table lists in-frame clones only, not all of them. Here the sample spans 180,000 or so clones, about 85% being singletons. Sample: peripheral blood. This chain uses TRBV19 with TRBJ2-3, with TRBD2 matching 9 bases. The sequence derives from a man aged 60 to 75 who had recovered from COVID-19. CDR3 sequence reads: CASSISRGGVTDTQYF. CDR3 in DNA: TGTGCCAGTAGTATTAGCCGCGGGGGGGTCACAGATACGCAGTATTTT. The entire variable domain, with the rest obtained from reference TRBV19 and TRBJ2-3, is as follows: DGGITQSPKYLFRKEGQNVTLSCEQNLNHDAMYWYRQDPGQGLRLIYYSQIVNDFQKGDIAEGYSVSREKKESFPLTVTSAQKNPTAFYLCASSISRGGVTDTQYFGPGTRLTVL.